This T cell receptor (beta chain) was obtained from a study of T-cell reconstitution after alpha-beta-depleted transplantation in children. Overall study findings and caveats: T-cell counts and diversity at one year post-transplant came mainly from newly produced T cells. Several hundred graft clones that had expanded were reportedly the source of alpha-beta T cells about two months after transplant. Some patients owed their high day-60 TCRbeta diversity to surviving recipient T cells and thymic progenitors.

This CDR3 has 13 amino acids. CDR1 and CDR2 from the germline V gene are SEHNR and FQNEAQ (reference sequence). Trimming removed 5 bases from V and 6 bases from J, with 11 bases in between. Unique molecular identifiers were used to barcode this TCRbeta library. Using its own MiXCR run on the PCR reads, TCRdb lists one record per CDR3 protein. The table lists 250,000 to 300,000 distinct CDR3 sequences, roughly 7.8% of them singletons. This clonotype was found many times. Its antigen is still unknown. This rearrangement joins TRBV7-9 to TRBJ2-1; D may match TRBD1 or TRBD2 (6 bases each). The sequence derives from a female patient between 2 and 10 years old who had a stem cell transplant for Fanconi anemia, so the T cells may come from the graft donor. The specimen comprised peripheral blood, sampled 360 days after TCRalphabeta/CD19-depleted stem cell transplant. CDR3 region: CASSEGGGNEQFF. CDR3 in DNA: TGTGCCAGCAGCGAGGGGGGAGGCAATGAGCAGTTCTTC. Full variable domain (missing parts from reference TRBV7-9 and TRBJ2-1): DTGVSQNPRHKITKRGQNVTFRCDPISEHNRLYWYRQTLGQGPEFLTYFQNEAQLEKSRLLSDRFSAERPKGSFSTLEIQRTEQGDSAMYLCASSEGGGNEQFFGPGTRLTVL.